This entry describes one TCR beta chain. This clone has more than one count but fewer than ten. Its antigen is unknown. No much larger clone is present one base from it, and per-base qualities are unavailable. The CDR3 starts with the cysteine, ends with the phenylalanine, and has 14 residues. Only the CDR3 part of the read is kept: 42 bases, read in frame from the first base. According to the germline V gene (reference sequence), CDR1 reads SGHKS and CDR2 reads YYEKEE. Germline trimming: 3 bases from V, 4 bases from J; junction bases outside gene matches: 3. Using the deep immunoSEQ assay, multiplex PCR amplified TCR CDR3 regions from genomic DNA. Extracted genomic DNA from each cell subset was distributed evenly across all wells of several immunoSEQ 96-well plates, and each plate was treated as a replicate. For sorted subsets, each replicate PCR was loaded with roughly 0.2 ug genomic DNA, equivalent to 25,000 to 35,000 T cell genomes. Purified libraries were measured with a Qubit 3.0 fluorometer, size-checked on a Bioanalyzer 2100, and measured again with the KAPA Library Quantification kit. Every immunoSEQ 96-well plate was sequenced on a dedicated single-read 150-cycle Illumina NextSeq 550 flow cell. The study's processing was this. The immunoSEQ output contained only junctional sequences without quality scores, so filtering could not match that applied to full-length reads. To assign V/J genes and CDR3, sequences were annotated using PyIR, a Python wrapper for IgBLAST v1.9, with IMGT germline references. Reads were removed for weak V/J assignments (E-value above 1e-6), missing CDR3, stop codons, out-of-frame junctions, or ambiguous translated residues. V3J clonotypes were defined as sequences sharing the same inferred V gene, J gene, and CDR3 amino acid sequence. Percentage overlap between repertoires was calculated by dividing the number of shared unique clonotypes by the size of the smaller repertoire. RTK rarefaction, the Chao1 estimator, and Recon v2.1 estimates of unobserved clonotypes were used to assess repertoire richness. Generation probabilities for all TCRbeta clonotypes obtained by the gDNA method from a handful of donors were computed using OLGA. TCRdb limited this immuneACCESS table to in-frame rearrangements with V and J called. A share of clones is missing; checked studies link under half to unresolved V genes, and the rest is unexplained. The V and J calls and clone size were taken over from that table, and D and trimming were inferred from the DNA. The sample contains roughly 1 million clones, about 77% of them found a single time. The top ten clonotypes cover approximately 1.5% of the sample.

This specimen belongs to a study of shared clonotypes between healthy human individuals (dated by TCRdb to 2018 to 2021). Broadly, across the study: A couple of women and a few men aged 18 to 49 years were included in the cohort. Libraries were prepared and TCR repertoires were sequenced by different laboratories using diverse techniques, in order to increase sequencing depth and limit assay-specific biases. Per donor, leukapheresis produced somewhere between about 0.94 and 10 billion PBMCs. For each donor, CD4 naive and CD4 memory were each run on three plates, CD8 naive on two plates, and CD8 memory on one plate. The study deeply sequenced blood TCR repertoires of five healthy adults to estimate repertoire size and the extent of clonotype sharing between individuals. Broader findings and caveats from the paper: When several donors were compared, the shared fraction of clonotypes was approximately 5% for naive CD4, less than 4% for naive CD8, 2.3% for memory CD4, and 0.3% to 0.5% for memory CD8. Naive subsets generally had larger estimated clonotype richness than memory subsets did. Incomplete sequencing was indicated by rarefaction of sorted-subset datasets, despite the large sequencing depth. Clonotypes shared by all four sorted-subset donors showed higher generation probabilities than non-shared clonotypes. Because the study included a small number of donors, the genetic and exposure-history diversity represented was limited. Pairwise subsampling indicated that sequencing depth was expected to affect the degree of clonotype sharing among donors. Only blood was sampled, and tissue TCR repertoires likely differ from those in blood.

Healthy HIV-negative adults with no recently reported acute infections or vaccinations were included as donors. All donors were Caucasian adults living in Nashville, Tennessee, USA. Magnetic negative selection was used to enrich CD4+ T cells, after which naive cells were positively selected on CD45RA and the negative fraction became the memory subset. After blood collection by leukapheresis, PBMCs were isolated using Ficoll-Histopaque density gradient centrifugation and then cryopreserved in the vapor phase of liquid nitrogen. Analytical flow cytometry was used to check the purity and quantity of each magnetically sorted T cell population. Each sorted fraction had its genomic DNA isolated and then quantified by UV absorbance on a Nanodrop 2000c.

Sequencing used memory CD4+ T cells sorted from blood. The meaning of the sample's cell subset or site label: CD45RA-negative fraction. Here the chain combines TRBV5-5 and TRBJ1-5; TRBD1 fits 8 bases in the junction. This clonotype originated in a man younger than 30 in good health. The CDR3 in this case is CASSSDRENQPQHF. The nucleotide sequence is given as TGTGCCAGCAGCTCGGACAGGGAGAATCAGCCCCAGCATTTT.